The 22 T cell receptor beta chains given below trace back to one sample, sequenced in a study of human T cells and chemical hapten exposure. TCRdb re-analysed the RACE reads in MiXCR, keeping a single row per CDR3 protein. The table has over 50,000 distinct CDR3 sequences, roughly 10% seen once. Time point noted: pre-sensitization, week 0. The treatment denotes: therapeutic diphenylcyclopropenone sensitization with weekly scalp DPC. Total RNA came from unfractionated whole blood. This specimen was whole blood, taken in connection with sensitization to the hapten diphenylcyclopropenone (DPC). Receptors originate from a woman aged 25 to 39 with alopecia areata. Some clones in this sample may be carry-over from other donors' samples.

J is TRBJ1-1 and V is TRBV27; D may be TRBD1 (6 bases). V dropped 3 bases and J dropped 1 base, with 9 bases sitting between them. This CDR3 region has 14 residues. Per germline, CDR1 MNHEY and CDR2 SMNVEV (reference sequence). The CDR3 coding sequence is TGTGCCAGCAGTTTTGACAGGTGGAACACTGAAGCTTTCTTT. Amino acids: CASSFDRWNTEAFF.

This chain links TRBV28 with TRBJ2-6; D is uncertain. Germline-derived CDR1 and CDR2 are MDHEN and SYDVKM. V lost 9 bases to trimming and J lost 1 base, with 4 bases between them. There are 12 residues in the CDR3. The CDR3 DNA reads as TGTGCCAGTCTGTCTGGGGCCAACGTCCTGACTTTC. Its protein product is CASLSGANVLTF.

The CDR3 is CASSLGRPVSGNTIYF. The DNA of the CDR3 is TGTGCCAGCAGTTTAGGGAGGCCAGTCTCTGGAAACACCATATATTTT. The chain employs TRBV28 and TRBJ1-3; D not resolved. Per the germline V gene, CDR1 is MDHEN and CDR2 is SYDVKM. The V end lost 2 bases, the J end lost 0 bases, and 11 bases lay between the germline ends. CDR3 size: 16 residues.

This clonotype was seen ten or more times. V is TRBV20-1 and J is TRBJ2-5; 12 bases are a match to TRBD2. This CDR3 spans 15 amino acids. In germline, CDR1 is DFQATT, CDR2 SNEGSKA (reference sequence). With V trimmed by 1 base and J by 4 bases, 4 bases remained unmatched. CDR3 sequence (DNA): TGCAGTGCTAGAGTCCCTAGCGGGGGGGGAGAGACCCAGTACTTC. Amino acids: CSARVPSGGGETQYF.

This chain uses TRBV5-4 with TRBJ1-1; D gene unclear. Germline V CDR1 and CDR2: SGHNT, YYREEE (reference sequence). This CDR3 has 14 residues. The ends were cut back, 1 base at V and 1 base at J, with 8 bases in the middle. CDR3: CASSLTGRNTEAFF. In nucleotides, the CDR3 is TGTGCCAGCAGCTTGACCGGACGGAACACTGAAGCTTTCTTT.

This clonotype was seen more than once but under ten times. This chain joins TRBV12-3 or TRBV12-4 and TRBJ2-2, with 8 nucleotides matching TRBD2. Unmatched junction bases numbered 1, after V lost 3 bases and J lost 4 bases. The CDR3 totals 14 residues. CDR3 sequence reads: CASSFLAGTGELFF. The CDR3 nucleotides read TGTGCCAGCAGTTTCCTAGCGGGCACCGGGGAGCTGTTTTTT.

This chain links TRBV6-2 or TRBV6-3 with TRBJ2-3; no firm D call. This CDR3 region has 12 residues. Germline values: CDR1 MNHEY, CDR2 SVGEGT. V was pared by 2 bases and J by 4 bases, with 4 bases between. The CDR3 is CASSYHSDTQYF. Written as DNA, the CDR3 is TGTGCCAGCAGTTACCATTCAGATACGCAGTATTTT.

This clonotype was counted a single time. This CDR3 reads CASSLVVGADSPLHF. DNA for the CDR3: TGCGCCAGCAGCTTGGTGGTGGGCGCGGATTCACCCCTCCACTTT. The chain couples TRBV5-1 to TRBJ1-6; D not certain. Looked up from germline, CDR1 is SGHRS and CDR2 is YFSETQ. V lost 0 bases and J lost 8, with 12 bases in between. This CDR3 has 15 amino acids. The full variable domain, in which reference TRBV5-1 and TRBJ1-6 provide the parts outside the CDR3, is KAGVTQTPRYLIKTRGQQVTLSCSPISGHRSVSWYQQTPGQGLQFLFEYFSETQRNKGNFPGRFSGRQFSNSRSEMNVSTLELGDSALYLCASSLVVGADSPLHFGNGTRLTVT.

The chain joins TRBV20-1 to TRBJ2-7; no clear D gene. The V end lost 5 bases, the J end lost 6 bases, and 11 bases lay between the germline ends. This CDR3 has 11 residues. The germline gives CDR1 DFQATT, CDR2 SNEGSKA (reference sequence). The CDR3 coding sequence is TGCAGTGCTGCCTTAGGTCGCGAGCAGTACTTC. This gives the protein CSAALGREQYF.

Remarks on this clonotype: A much larger clonotype is one base distant, so this may be a read error. The genes are TRBV7-2 and TRBJ1-5, with D maybe TRBD1 (6 bases). The CDR3 loop spans 14 amino acids. In germline, CDR1 is SGHTA, CDR2 FQGNSA. The CDR3 sequence is CPSSLYGGQEPQHF. As DNA, the CDR3 is TGTCCCAGCAGCTTATACGGGGGGCAGGAGCCCCAGCATTTT.

The chain employs TRBV7-9 and TRBJ2-1, with no clear D. Germline CDR1 and CDR2: SEHNR and FQNEAQ (reference sequence). CDR3 length equals 11 residues. This CDR3 is CAIGLGNEQFF. The CDR3 DNA follows: TGTGCGATCGGGTTGGGGAATGAGCAGTTCTTC.

J is TRBJ2-3 and V is TRBV27; 7 bases are shared with TRBD1. The germline V gene has CDR1 MNHEY and CDR2 SMNVEV (reference sequence). This CDR3 comprises 16 residues. V was clipped by 5 bases and J by 1 base; unmatched bases: 9. CDR3 protein: CASSPTGYAGTDTQYF. CDR3 sequence (DNA): TGTGCCAGCAGTCCGACAGGGTACGCGGGCACAGATACGCAGTATTTT.

This clonotype was seen just once. The chain couples TRBV6-6 to TRBJ2-3, with TRBD2 matching over 13 bases. Germline-derived CDR1 and CDR2 are MNHNY and SVGAGI (reference sequence). The CDR3 consists of 16 residues. Trimming removed 2 bases from V and 6 bases from J; junction bases left unmatched: 5. CDR3 nucleotides: TGTGCCAGCAGTTACGTACTAGCGGGGGGGTGTGATACGCAGTATTTT. Protein: CASSYVLAGGCDTQYF.

This rearrangement joins TRBV11-2 to TRBJ1-1; D remains unclear. The V and J ends lost 0 bases and 7 bases respectively, with 12 bases between them. This CDR3 contains 14 residues. Germline loops: CDR1 SGHAT, CDR2 FQNNGV. Here the CDR3 DNA reads TGTGCCAGCAGCTTAGACGAGGTGCTAGGTGAAGCTTTCTTT. Its protein product is CASSLDEVLGEAFF.

This clonotype was seen repeatedly, ten times or more. V usage is TRBV18 and J usage is TRBJ2-2; 12 bases are shared with TRBD2. The V segment lost 4 bases and the J segment 0 bases; nucleotides outside the gene matches: 3. The CDR3 has 17 amino acids. Germline V lookup: CDR1 KGHSH, CDR2 LQKENI. The CDR3 DNA reads TGTGCCAGCTCACGACTAGCGGGGGACCCGAACACCGGGGAGCTGTTTTTT. It yields the protein CASSRLAGDPNTGELFF.

V gene TRBV3-1 combines with J gene TRBJ1-6; perhaps TRBD1 as D (6 bases). Germline lookup yields CDR1 LGHDT and CDR2 YNNKEL (reference sequence). The CDR3 has 17 amino acids. V was clipped by 4 bases and J by 2 bases, with 15 bases between them. This chain's CDR3 is CASSRGHPSTYNSPLHF. DNA for the CDR3: TGTGCCAGCAGCCGGGGACACCCAAGCACCTATAATTCACCCCTCCACTTT.

This clonotype was observed at least ten times. The J gene is TRBJ1-5, the V gene TRBV6-6; D might be TRBD1 (6 bases). Germline loops: CDR1 MNHNY, CDR2 SVGAGI (reference sequence). The CDR3 loop spans 18 amino acids. Trimming stripped 0 bases from V and 1 base from J, with 16 bases between. CDR3 region: CASSYSPQSRGSNQPQHF. The CDR3 region has the DNA TGTGCCAGCAGTTACTCGCCCCAGTCCAGGGGAAGCAATCAGCCCCAGCATTTT.

V usage is TRBV6-1 and J usage is TRBJ2-2, with unresolved D. The V gene lost 4 bases and the J gene lost 0 bases, with 9 bases spanning the gap. The CDR3 loop spans 15 amino acids. The germline V gene encodes CDR1 MNHNS and CDR2 SASEGT. The CDR3 protein is CASSAASPNTGELFF. The CDR3 DNA reads as TGTGCCAGCAGTGCGGCCAGCCCGAACACCGGGGAGCTGTTTTTT.

This clonotype came up a few times. The rearrangement joins TRBV7-8 to TRBJ2-1, with 12 positions matching TRBD2. Germline assignment: CDR1 SGHVS and CDR2 FQNEAQ. This CDR3 has 17 residues. Losses at the gene ends were 8 bases for V and 6 bases for J; bases not matched to a gene: 14. The DNA of the CDR3 is TGTGCCAGCCGCCGCCCATCTAGCGGGGGGGCCTCCAATGAGCAGTTCTTC. Translated: CASRRPSSGGASNEQFF.

This chain links TRBV6-2 or TRBV6-3 with TRBJ1-6; 11 nucleotides match TRBD1. The CDR3 is made up of 17 amino acids. Germline assignment: CDR1 MNHEY and CDR2 SVGEGT. The V segment lost 5 bases and the J segment 9 bases; nucleotides outside the gene matches: 12. CDR3 in amino acids: CASSHPPVGTGGSPLHF. The CDR3 region has the DNA TGTGCCAGCAGTCACCCCCCCGTCGGGACAGGGGGTTCACCCCTCCACTTT.

The chain couples TRBV2 to TRBJ1-6, with D maybe TRBD1 (5 bases). The germline V gene has CDR1 SNHLY and CDR2 FYNNEI. V dropped 8 bases and J dropped 14 bases, with 19 bases sitting between them. The CDR3 spans 13 residues. CDR3 region: CASGNEGSWTLHF. CDR3 DNA: TGTGCCAGCGGAAACGAGGGGTCCTGGACCCTCCACTTT. The full variable domain, completed using reference TRBV2 and TRBJ1-6, is EPEVTQTPSHQVTQMGQEVILRCVPISNHLYFYWYRQILGQKVEFLVSFYNNEISEKSEIFDDQFSVERPDGSNFTLKIRSTKLEDSAMYFCASGNEGSWTLHFGNGTRLTVT.

This clonotype was seen a handful of times. V is TRBV11-3 and J is TRBJ2-3, with TRBD2 identical over 10 bases. The CDR3 extends over 14 amino acids. Trimming cost V 4 bases and J 6 bases; bases outside gene matches: 4. Germline V CDR1 and CDR2: SGHNT, YENEEA. The CDR3 region is CASSSGTSVDTQYF. The CDR3 region has the DNA TGTGCCAGCAGCTCTGGGACTAGCGTCGATACGCAGTATTTT.